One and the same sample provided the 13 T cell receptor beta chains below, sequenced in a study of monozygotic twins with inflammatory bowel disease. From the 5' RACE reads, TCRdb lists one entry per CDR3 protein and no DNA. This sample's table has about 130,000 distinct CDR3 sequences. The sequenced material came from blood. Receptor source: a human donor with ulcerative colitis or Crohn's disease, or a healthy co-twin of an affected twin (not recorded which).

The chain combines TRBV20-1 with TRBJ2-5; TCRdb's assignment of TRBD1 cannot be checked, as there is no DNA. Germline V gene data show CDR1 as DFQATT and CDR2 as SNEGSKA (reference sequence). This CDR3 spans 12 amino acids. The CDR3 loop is CSAEPWPETQYF.

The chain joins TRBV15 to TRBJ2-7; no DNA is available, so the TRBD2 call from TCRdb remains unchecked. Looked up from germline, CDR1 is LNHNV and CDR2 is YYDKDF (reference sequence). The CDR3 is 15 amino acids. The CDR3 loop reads CATSRDLRVSYEQYF.

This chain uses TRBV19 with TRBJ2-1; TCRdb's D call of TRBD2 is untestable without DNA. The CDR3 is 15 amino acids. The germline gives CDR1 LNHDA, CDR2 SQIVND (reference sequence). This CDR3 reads CASSISSGRYNEQFF.

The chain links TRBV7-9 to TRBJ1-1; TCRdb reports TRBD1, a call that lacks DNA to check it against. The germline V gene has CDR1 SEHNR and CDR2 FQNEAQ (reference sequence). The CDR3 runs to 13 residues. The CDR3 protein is CASSLTANTEAFF.

CDR3 loop: CATSRVPSYEQYF. The rearrangement uses TRBV15 and TRBJ2-7. In germline, CDR1 is LNHNV, CDR2 YYDKDF (reference sequence). There are 13 residues in the CDR3.

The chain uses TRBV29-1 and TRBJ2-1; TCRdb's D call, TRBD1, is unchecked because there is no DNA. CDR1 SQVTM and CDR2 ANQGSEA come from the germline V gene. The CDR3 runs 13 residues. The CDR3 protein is CSVDFPAAREQFF.

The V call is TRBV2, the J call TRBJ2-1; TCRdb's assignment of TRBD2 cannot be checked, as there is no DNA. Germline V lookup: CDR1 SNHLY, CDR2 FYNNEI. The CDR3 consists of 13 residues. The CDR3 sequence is CASRTSGTTRPFF. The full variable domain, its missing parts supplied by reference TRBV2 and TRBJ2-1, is EPEVTQTPSHQVTQMGQEVILRCVPISNHLYFYWYRQILGQKVEFLVSFYNNEISEKSEIFDDQFSVERPDGSNFTLKIRSTKLEDSAMYFCASRTSGTTRPFFGPGTRLTVL.

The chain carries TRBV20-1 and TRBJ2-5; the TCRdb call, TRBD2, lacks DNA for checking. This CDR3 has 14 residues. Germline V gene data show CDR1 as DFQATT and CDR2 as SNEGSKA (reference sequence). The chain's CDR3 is CSAPGLLPVGTQYF.

CDR3 sequence reads: CASSQLDRSSYNEQFF. This rearrangement joins TRBV4-2 to TRBJ2-1. The CDR3 is 16 residues long. CDR1 and CDR2 from the germline V gene are LGHNA and YNFKEQ.

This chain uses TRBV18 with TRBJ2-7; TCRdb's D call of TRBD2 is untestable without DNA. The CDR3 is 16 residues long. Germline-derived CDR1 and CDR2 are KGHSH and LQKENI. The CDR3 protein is CASSPISREGPLEQYF.

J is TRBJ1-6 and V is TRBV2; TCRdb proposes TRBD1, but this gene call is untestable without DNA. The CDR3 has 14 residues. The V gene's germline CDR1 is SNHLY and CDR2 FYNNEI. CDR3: CASEQGLGGSPLHF.

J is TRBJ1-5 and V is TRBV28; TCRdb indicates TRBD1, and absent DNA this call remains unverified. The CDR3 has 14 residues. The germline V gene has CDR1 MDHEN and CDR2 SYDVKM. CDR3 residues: CASSFWGRGQPQHF.

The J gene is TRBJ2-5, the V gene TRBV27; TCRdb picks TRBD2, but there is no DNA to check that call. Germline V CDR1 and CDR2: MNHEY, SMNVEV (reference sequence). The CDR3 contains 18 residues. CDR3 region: CASSLEAGLAGGFQTQYF.